These 31 T cell receptor beta chains share one sample of origin, sequenced in a study of blood T cells in healthy people across ages. It was with a sample-barcoded 5' primer and a J-beta primer mix that a second PCR of roughly 7 to 12 cycles was run. Each CDR3 protein gets one entry after TCRdb re-called the 5' RACE reads with MiXCR. The table includes about 780,000 distinct CDR3 sequences, about 42% detected once. Specimen: blood. The receptors were sampled from a man older than 75 in good health.

The chain carries TRBV28 and TRBJ2-5; 7 nucleotides align to TRBD2. V shed 3 bases, J shed 5 bases, and the junction held 6 bases outside the gene matches. The CDR3 is 14 amino acids. Germline CDR1 reads MDHEN; CDR2 reads SYDVKM. The CDR3 DNA is TGTGCCAGCAGTTTGGGAGGGCTCCGGGAGACCCAGTACTTC. Its protein product is CASSLGGLRETQYF.

V and J are TRBV20-1 and TRBJ2-3; D may correspond to TRBD1 or TRBD2 (6 bases each). Trimming took off 1 base at V and 4 bases at J, with 12 bases between the two ends. The CDR3 sequence is 14 residues long. CDR1 and CDR2 (germline): DFQATT, SNEGSKA (reference sequence). The CDR3 here is CSARGTGAPDTQYF. The CDR3, as DNA: TGCAGTGCTAGAGGCACGGGGGCCCCAGATACGCAGTATTTT.

The chain links TRBV7-2 to TRBJ2-3; the match to TRBD2 covers 14 bases. CDR3 size: 18 residues. V lost 5 bases, J lost 4 bases, and 11 bases stayed unmatched. In germline, CDR1 is SGHTA, CDR2 FQGNSA. As DNA, the CDR3 is TGTGCCAGCAGCAAAGGGACTAGCGGGAGTTTTGTAGCAGATACGCAGTATTTT. This gives the protein CASSKGTSGSFVADTQYF.

This clonotype was counted a few times. CDR3 in amino acids: CSALTGGNEQFF. CDR3 coding DNA: TGCAGTGCTCTGACCGGAGGGAATGAGCAGTTCTTC. The chain couples TRBV20-1 to TRBJ2-1, with D possibly TRBD2 on 6 matching bases. Trimming stripped 5 bases from V and 7 bases from J, with 12 bases between. CDR3 size: 12 residues. Germline assignment: CDR1 DFQATT and CDR2 SNEGSKA (reference sequence).

Sample share makes this clonotype medium-sized. This rearrangement joins TRBV29-1 to TRBJ2-7; D is possibly TRBD1 (6 bases). The CDR3 has 15 residues. Per germline, CDR1 SQVTM and CDR2 ANQGSEA. Trimming removed 0 bases from V and 0 bases from J, with 12 bases in between. The CDR3 coding sequence is TGCAGCGTTGAAGATGGAGGACAGAGCTCCTACGAGCAGTACTTC. It yields the protein CSVEDGGQSSYEQYF.

The chain combines TRBV11-3 with TRBJ2-1, with D perhaps matching TRBD2 (6 bases). From germline, CDR1 is SGHNT and CDR2 YENEEA. This CDR3 spans 15 amino acids. V was pared by 5 bases and J by 6 bases, with 17 bases between. Written as DNA, the CDR3 is TGTGCCAGCAGCCCCAGGACTAACGGGAGCAATGAGCAGTTCTTC. Amino acid sequence: CASSPRTNGSNEQFF.

CDR3 bases: TGTGCCAGCAGTGAAGCACTAGCGGGAGGTTATGAGCAGTTCTTC. Amino acids: CASSEALAGGYEQFF. The rearrangement joins TRBV6-1 to TRBJ2-1, with TRBD2 identical over 12 bases. CDR1 is MNHNS and CDR2 is SASEGT in the germline V gene. The CDR3 extends over 15 amino acids. Trimming took 0 bases from V and 8 from J; bases not matched to a gene: 2.

The chain couples TRBV20-1 to TRBJ2-5, with 7 bases that match TRBD1. Germline V lookup: CDR1 DFQATT, CDR2 SNEGSKA (reference sequence). The CDR3 length is 13 residues. V shed 8 bases and J 5 bases; nucleotides not matched to a gene: 11. CDR3 loop: CSPHTGQRETQYF. The CDR3 DNA sequence: TGCAGTCCGCATACGGGACAGCGGGAGACCCAGTACTTC.

The J gene is TRBJ2-3, the V gene TRBV20-1; a possible D gene is TRBD2 (5 bases). Germline V gene data show CDR1 as DFQATT and CDR2 as SNEGSKA (reference sequence). Trimming shortened V by 6 bases and J by 1 base, and 14 bases separated the two germline ends. CDR3 length: 14 amino acids. The CDR3 nucleotides read TGCAGTGCGCGAATGCGGGCTGGCACAGATACGCAGTATTTT. Protein sequence: CSARMRAGTDTQYF.

Regarding this clonotype: The junction shows a germline mismatch at one end, possibly a read error. CDR3: CASGLEGREAGTDTQYF. The CDR3 bases are TGCGCCAGCGGCTTGGAAGGGCGGGAGGCCGGCACAGATACGCAGTATTTT. The V gene is TRBV5-1, the J gene TRBJ2-3; 8 nucleotides line up with TRBD2. Per the germline V gene, CDR1 is SGHRS and CDR2 is YFSETQ. This CDR3 has 17 residues.

The V call is TRBV20-1, the J call TRBJ2-3, with D hard to call. V was clipped by 5 bases and J by 0 bases, with 3 bases between them. Germline V gene lookup returns CDR1 DFQATT and CDR2 SNEGSKA (reference sequence). This CDR3 is 11 amino acids long. CDR3 sequence (DNA): TGCAGTGCTGGAAGCACAGATACGCAGTATTTT. Its translation is CSAGSTDTQYF.

This clonotype has a handful of counts. The V call is TRBV10-3, the J call TRBJ2-7; 9 positions agree with TRBD2. There are 15 residues in the CDR3. Germline loops: CDR1 ENHRY, CDR2 SYGVKD. The V and J ends lost 5 bases and 0 bases, in that order; junction bases with no gene match: 5. The CDR3 bases are TGTGCCATCAGTCCTAGCGGGGCCGACTCCTACGAGCAGTACTTC. Protein: CAISPSGADSYEQYF.

This clonotype was detected a few times. The CDR3 DNA sequence: TGTGCCAGCAGTACAATAACAGGGGGCACAGATACGCAGTATTTT. It encodes CASSTITGGTDTQYF. The V and J genes are TRBV6-1 and TRBJ2-3; TRBD1 agrees at 7 bases. The V segment lost 5 bases and the J segment 1 base; nucleotides outside the gene matches: 6. In germline, CDR1 is MNHNS, CDR2 SASEGT. CDR3 size: 15 residues.

This clonotype occurred a few times. A much larger clone sits a single nucleotide away, making a read error possible. The chain recombines TRBV29-1 with TRBJ2-7; 7 positions match TRBD2. The germline CDR1 and CDR2 sequences are SQVTM and ANQGSEA. CDR3 length: 11 amino acids. This CDR3 reads CSGELAQEQYF. The CDR3 bases are TGCAGCGGTGAACTAGCGCAAGAGCAGTACTTC.

V usage is TRBV29-1 and J usage is TRBJ2-7, with TRBD1 matching 9 bases. The trim removed 7 bases at V and 6 bases at J, leaving 7 bases unmatched. Germline V gives CDR1 SQVTM, CDR2 ANQGSEA. The CDR3 totals 12 residues. The CDR3 region is CSAGQGMGEQYF. Written as DNA, the CDR3 is TGCAGCGCGGGACAGGGAATGGGCGAGCAGTACTTC.

J is TRBJ2-7 and V is TRBV20-1, with TRBD2 identical over 13 bases. This CDR3 has 16 residues. J gave up 7 bases and V 3 bases, and 12 bases lay outside the gene matches. Per the germline V gene, CDR1 is DFQATT and CDR2 is SNEGSKA (reference sequence). Here the CDR3 reads CSASPGTSGRAVEQYF. The CDR3 coding sequence is TGCAGTGCTAGCCCCGGCACTAGCGGGAGGGCCGTGGAGCAGTACTTC.

The genes are TRBV4-2 and TRBJ2-7, with D uncertain. V lost 0 bases and J 0 bases, leaving 6 bases between the germline ends. Per the germline V gene, CDR1 is LGHNA and CDR2 is YNFKEQ. The CDR3 runs 14 residues. The CDR3 nucleotides are TGTGCCAGCAGCCAAGATATCGACTCCTACGAGCAGTACTTC. Residues: CASSQDIDSYEQYF.

The chain recombines TRBV6-2 or TRBV6-3 with TRBJ2-6; TRBD1 matches at 8 bases. There are 21 residues in the CDR3. V was pared by 2 bases and J by 0 bases, with 15 bases of the junction left unmatched. Germline V CDR1 and CDR2: MNHEY, SVGEGT. CDR3 in amino acids: CASSYPQGAGIATSGANVLTF. DNA for the CDR3: TGTGCCAGCAGTTACCCCCAGGGGGCAGGTATCGCCACCTCTGGGGCCAACGTCCTGACTTTC.

V usage is TRBV28 and J usage is TRBJ1-2; D is undetermined. CDR1 and CDR2 (germline): MDHEN, SYDVKM. The CDR3 runs to 12 residues. V lost 2 bases and J 6 bases, leaving 7 bases between the germline ends. The CDR3 region has the DNA TGTGCCAGCAGTTTACGGAGCGATGGCTACACCTTC. Translating gives CASSLRSDGYTF.

This clonotype was recorded many times. The gene calls are TRBV7-2 and TRBJ2-2, with 10 bases aligning to TRBD2. The J segment lost 5 bases and the V segment lost 4 bases, leaving 4 bases of the junction unmatched. Looked up from germline, CDR1 is SGHTA and CDR2 is FQGNSA. The length of the CDR3 is 15 residues. The CDR3 loop reads CASSSLAGETGELFF. The CDR3 DNA reads TGTGCCAGCAGCTCCCTAGCGGGAGAAACCGGGGAGCTGTTTTTT. Drawing the rest from reference TRBV7-2 and TRBJ2-2, the complete variable domain is GAGVSQSPSNKVTEKGKDVELRCDPISGHTALYWYRQSLGQGLEFLIYFQGNSAPDKSGLPSDRFSAERTGGSVSTLTIQRTQQEDSAVYLCASSSLAGETGELFFGEGSRLTVL.

This clonotype was counted ten times or more. For the CDR3, the DNA is TGTGCCAGCAGCTTGGAACGCACAGATACGCAGTATTTT. Translation gives CASSLERTDTQYF. The J gene is TRBJ2-3, the V gene TRBV7-2, with unresolved D. Germline loops: CDR1 SGHTA, CDR2 FQGNSA. This CDR3 is 13 amino acids long. The V end was cut by 3 bases, the J end by 1 base, with 5 bases between.

In this sample, this clonotype turned up once. Here the CDR3 DNA reads TGTGCCAGCAGTTCTTGGGACGGAATCGATACGCAGTATTTT. It translates to CASSSWDGIDTQYF. The chain recombines TRBV27 with TRBJ2-3; TRBD1 or TRBD2 may be the D gene (5 bases each). Trimming shortened V by 4 bases and J by 6 bases, and 14 bases separated the two germline ends. The CDR3 runs to 14 residues. Per germline, CDR1 MNHEY and CDR2 SMNVEV (reference sequence).

The gene calls are TRBV10-2 and TRBJ1-2; D unresolved. V lost 3 bases, J lost 2 bases, and 7 bases lay in between. CDR1 WSHSY and CDR2 SAAADI come from the germline V gene. The length of the CDR3 is 13 residues. The CDR3 spells CASSDKGNYGYTF. The CDR3 nucleotides read TGCGCCAGCAGTGACAAGGGAAACTATGGCTACACCTTC.

This clonotype came up a few times. The chain links TRBV20-1 to TRBJ2-1; 7 positions agree with TRBD2. Germline V CDR1 and CDR2: DFQATT, SNEGSKA (reference sequence). V was clipped by 4 bases and J by 8 bases; unmatched bases: 8. This CDR3 spans 13 amino acids. In nucleotides, the CDR3 is TGCAGTGCTAAGAGGGCGGGAGTTTATGAGCAGTTCTTC. Protein product: CSAKRAGVYEQFF.

J is TRBJ1-5 and V is TRBV28; D is ambiguous. V lost 6 bases and J lost 7, with 10 bases in between. Germline assignment: CDR1 MDHEN and CDR2 SYDVKM. There are 12 residues in the CDR3. In DNA form, the CDR3 reads TGTGCCAGCAGCCGAGGGTTGCAGCCCCAGCATTTT. This encodes CASSRGLQPQHF.

This chain's CDR3 is CASSGSNNEQFF. The CDR3 region has the DNA TGTGCCAGCAGCGGGAGCAACAATGAGCAGTTCTTC. The V gene is TRBV9, the J gene TRBJ2-1; D remains ambiguous. This CDR3 is built from 12 residues. CDR1 SGDLS and CDR2 YYNGEE come from the germline V gene. Trimming stripped 3 bases from V and 5 bases from J, with 6 bases between.

This clonotype was observed once. The V gene is TRBV18, the J gene TRBJ2-1; perhaps TRBD2 as D (5 bases). Per the germline V gene, CDR1 is KGHSH and CDR2 is LQKENI. This CDR3 is built from 13 residues. V lost 3 bases and J lost 7, with 10 bases in between. CDR3 coding DNA: TGTGCCAGCTCACCGCTAGCTTTGAATGAGCAGTTCTTC. It yields the protein CASSPLALNEQFF.

This clonotype was seen repeatedly, ten times or more. This rearrangement joins TRBV7-2 to TRBJ2-1, with 10 bases fitting TRBD2. This CDR3 has 14 residues. Germline-derived CDR1 and CDR2 are SGHTA and FQGNSA. J gave up 8 bases and V 3 bases, and 4 bases lay outside the gene matches. CDR3 region: CASSLLAGVDEQFF. Written as DNA, the CDR3 is TGTGCCAGCAGCTTGCTAGCGGGAGTCGATGAGCAGTTCTTC.

The chain combines TRBV25-1 with TRBJ2-3; D might be TRBD1 (5 bases). CDR1 and CDR2 (germline): MGHDK, SYGVNS. The germline V and J ends were trimmed by 6 bases and 4 bases, with 17 bases remaining between them. The CDR3 has 15 amino acids. This chain's CDR3 is CASSSLARRADTQYF. CDR3 nucleotide sequence: TGTGCCAGCAGCTCTCTCGCTCGCAGGGCAGATACGCAGTATTTT.

Ten or more counts support this clonotype. Here the CDR3 reads CASSPLGNSYNEQFF. CDR3 nucleotide sequence: TGTGCCAGCAGCCCCCTGGGGAACTCCTACAATGAGCAGTTCTTC. This chain connects TRBV7-9 to TRBJ2-1; D is undetermined. Germline CDR1 is SEHNR and CDR2 is FQNEAQ (reference sequence). The CDR3 spans 15 residues. V was trimmed by 5 bases and J by 0 bases, leaving 11 bases between them.

The DNA of the CDR3 is TGTGCCAGCAGCCAAGAGGTTATGACAGGGGGAGGCAATCAGCCCCAGCATTTT. Encoded protein: CASSQEVMTGGGNQPQHF. This chain uses TRBV3-1 with TRBJ1-5; TRBD1 aligns across 9 bases. J was trimmed by 2 bases and V by 0 bases; bases with no gene match: 8. The V gene's germline CDR1 is LGHDT and CDR2 YNNKEL (reference sequence). The CDR3 sequence is 18 residues long.